This paragraph covers one T cell receptor beta chain sequence. No antigen is known for it. Each and every patient relapsed after autologous stem cell transplantation, and patients got differing brentuximab vedotin exposure. This entry belongs to a study of PD-1 blockade in classical Hodgkin lymphoma. Study context: Patients were treated with nivolumab at 3 mg/kg, and this was given intravenously every 2 weeks. General study findings and limits: What caused the repertoire differences, perhaps disease activity or prior therapy, remains undefined. Newly diagnosed and completely responding patients shared comparable baseline diversity. Diversity in CD4+ TCRs, unlike that measured in CD8+ TCRs, had risen significantly by C4D1.

The repertoire was sequenced with immunoSEQ multiplex PCR; TCRdb's copy has only in-frame clones and lacks some. The sample consists of some 46,000 clones, around three quarters of them appearing once. Sample: peripheral blood mononuclear cells (PBMCs), taken before the second cycle of nivolumab. This receptor was identified in a human donor with classical Hodgkin lymphoma.

CDR3 sequence reads: CASSPERGRREETQYF. The CDR3 DNA sequence: TGTGCCAGCAGCCCCGAGAGGGGGCGCAGGGAAGAGACCCAGTACTTC. The gene calls are TRBV7-9 and TRBJ2-5; 7 bases fit TRBD1. V lost 5 bases to trimming and J lost 3 bases; unmatched junction nucleotides: 12. Germline V gene sequence: CDR1 SEHNR, CDR2 FQNEAQ (reference sequence). The CDR3 runs to 16 residues.